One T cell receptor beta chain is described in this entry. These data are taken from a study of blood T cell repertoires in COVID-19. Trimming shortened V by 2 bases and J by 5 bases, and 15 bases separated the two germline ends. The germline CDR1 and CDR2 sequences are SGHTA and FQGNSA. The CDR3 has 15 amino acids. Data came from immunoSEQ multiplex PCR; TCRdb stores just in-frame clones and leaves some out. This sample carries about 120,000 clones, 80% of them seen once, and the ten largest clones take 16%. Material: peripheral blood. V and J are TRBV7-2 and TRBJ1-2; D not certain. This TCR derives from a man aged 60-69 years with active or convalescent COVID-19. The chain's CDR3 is CASSLSAGPGYGYTF. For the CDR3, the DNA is TGTGCCAGCAGCTTATCCGCTGGCCCGGGGTATGGCTACACCTTC. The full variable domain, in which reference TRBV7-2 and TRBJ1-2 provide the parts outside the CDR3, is GAGVSQSPSNKVTEKGKDVELRCDPISGHTALYWYRQSLGQGLEFLIYFQGNSAPDKSGLPSDRFSAERTGGSVSTLTIQRTQQEDSAVYLCASSLSAGPGYGYTFGSGTRLTVV.